Sequencing of this TCR beta chain was carried out in a study of breast tumors, draining lymph nodes, adjacent tissues. Study results and caveats: Luminal-like breast cancer showed significantly higher tumor–nontumor repertoire similarity than basal-like. Findings are consistent with lymph node origin and intratumoral expansion of most tumor T cells. Compared with lymph nodes, tumors were less diverse; compared with nontumor tissue, more.

TCRdb analysed the multiplex PCR reads with MiXCR anew, one entry per CDR3 protein. The sample gives roughly 80,000 distinct CDR3 sequences, around 20% of which show up once; 2% to 2.5% is in the top ten. This clonotype was detected many times. Antigen unknown. Breast cancer patients provided tissue from their axillary draining lymph nodes. The receptor was derived from a female donor with breast cancer. Some clones in this sample may be carry-over from other donors' samples. The material sequenced was axillary lymph node tissue.

This chain's CDR3 is CASSLGAGTHFFHEQYF. The CDR3 region has the DNA TGTGCCAGCAGCTTAGGAGCCGGGACACACTTTTTCCACGAGCAGTACTTC. The rearrangement joins TRBV7-9 to TRBJ2-7; maybe TRBD1 (6 bases). Trimming took 1 base from V and 5 from J, leaving 21 bases between them. This CDR3 has 17 residues. In germline, CDR1 is SEHNR, CDR2 FQNEAQ (reference sequence).